The 18 T cell receptor beta chains in this list originate from one sample, sequenced in a study of T cell responses to AZD1222 COVID-19 vaccine. TCRdb's table, derived via immunoSEQ multiplex PCR, lists solely in-frame clones and lacks some. The sample has 100,000 to 150,000 clones; about 89% are singletons. The specimen comprised peripheral blood, sampled on day 0 of MenACWY control vaccination. These receptors all come from an adult in good health.

This clone was seen a single time. The V and J genes are TRBV2 and TRBJ1-1; 8 nucleotides line up with TRBD1. J lost 0 bases, V lost 6 bases, and 9 bases had no gene match. The CDR3 loop spans 16 amino acids. The germline V gene has CDR1 SNHLY and CDR2 FYNNEI. In DNA, the CDR3 is TGTGCCAGCAGGGTCGGGACAGGCCGCATGAACACTGAAGCTTTCTTT. Translating gives CASRVGTGRMNTEAFF. Full variable domain (remainder filled in from reference TRBV2 and TRBJ1-1): EPEVTQTPSHQVTQMGQEVILRCVPISNHLYFYWYRQILGQKVEFLVSFYNNEISEKSEIFDDQFSVERPDGSNFTLKIRSTKLEDSAMYFCASRVGTGRMNTEAFFGQGTRLTVV.

The chain links TRBV5-5 to TRBJ2-7; D call uncertain. Germline V CDR1 and CDR2: SGHKS, YYEKEE (reference sequence). CDR3 length: 16 residues. The ends were cut back, 4 bases at V and 0 bases at J, with 17 bases in the middle. Here the CDR3 DNA reads TGTGCCAGCAGCCCTTCGGTAGTTAGTGGCTCCTACGAGCAGTACTTC. This encodes CASSPSVVSGSYEQYF.

The V and J genes are TRBV27 and TRBJ2-7; possibly TRBD2 for D (7 bases). The CDR3 loop spans 14 amino acids. Germline V lookup: CDR1 MNHEY, CDR2 SMNVEV (reference sequence). The V end was cut by 3 bases, the J end by 4 bases, with 13 bases between. CDR3 sequence: CASSFGGARYEQYF. CDR3 DNA: TGTGCCAGCAGTTTTGGGGGGGCGAGATACGAGCAGTACTTC.

The V and J genes are TRBV19 and TRBJ2-2; 9 bases fit TRBD1. The germline CDR1 and CDR2 sequences are LNHDA and SQIVND (reference sequence). The CDR3 loop spans 18 amino acids. The junction had 21 bases not matched to a gene; V was cut back by 10 bases and J by 6 bases. The CDR3 loop is CATQGRQGVSRGAGELFF. CDR3 DNA: TGTGCCACCCAGGGAAGACAGGGGGTATCTCGTGGGGCCGGGGAGCTGTTTTTT.

V gene TRBV7-2 combines with J gene TRBJ1-6; TRBD1 might be the D (6 bases). The CDR3 extends over 15 amino acids. Germline V gives CDR1 SGHTA, CDR2 FQGNSA. The V gene lost 1 base and the J gene lost 9 bases, with 13 bases spanning the gap. This CDR3 reads CASSLGQGPGSPLHF. CDR3 sequence (DNA): TGTGCCAGCAGCTTAGGGCAGGGGCCGGGTTCACCCCTCCACTTT. Complete variable domain (other parts from reference TRBV7-2 and TRBJ1-6): GAGVSQSPSNKVTEKGKDVELRCDPISGHTALYWYRQSLGQGLEFLIYFQGNSAPDKSGLPSDRFSAERTGGSVSTLTIQRTQQEDSAVYLCASSLGQGPGSPLHFGNGTRLTVT.

This clone has a handful of counts. The CDR3 bases are TGTGCCAGCAAGTCGACCGGGGAGCTGTTTTTT. Translated, it gives CASKSTGELFF. This chain connects TRBV6-5 to TRBJ2-2; D unclear. The germline CDR1 and CDR2 sequences are MNHEY and SVGAGI. The CDR3 sequence is 11 residues long. Trimming removed 7 bases from V and 5 bases from J, with 5 bases in between.

V gene TRBV5-1 combines with J gene TRBJ2-2, with D perhaps assigned TRBD1 or TRBD2 (5 bases each). V lost 5 bases, J lost 1 base, and 12 bases lay in between. Germline V CDR1 and CDR2: SGHRS, YFSETQ. This CDR3 has 15 residues. The CDR3 DNA follows: TGCGCCAGCAGACCTGGGACGGTGAACACCGGGGAGCTGTTTTTT. It specifies CASRPGTVNTGELFF.

The chain is built from TRBV11-3 and TRBJ2-3; a weak D match, TRBD2 (5 bases). The germline V and J ends were trimmed by 3 bases and 1 base, with 8 bases remaining between them. The CDR3 covers 14 residues. Germline V gene data show CDR1 as SGHNT and CDR2 as YENEEA. The CDR3 DNA sequence: TGTGCCAGCAGCTTTCTGCGGGGCACAGATACGCAGTATTTT. Its protein is CASSFLRGTDTQYF.

This chain connects TRBV24-1 to TRBJ2-5; the D call may be TRBD1 or TRBD2 (5 bases each). The length of the CDR3 is 15 residues. Trimming took 8 bases from V and 5 from J, leaving 20 bases between them. Germline V gene lookup returns CDR1 KGHDR and CDR2 SFDVKD. The CDR3 coding sequence is TGTGCCACCACCTGGGGCAGCGCGTCGGGGGAGACCCAGTACTTC. It specifies CATTWGSASGETQYF.

The rearrangement uses TRBV24-1 and TRBJ1-2, with 9 bases aligning to TRBD1. With 5 bases clipped from V and 3 bases from J, the junction kept 3 bases outside the gene matches. This CDR3 contains 14 residues. The germline CDR1 and CDR2 sequences are KGHDR and SFDVKD. CDR3 in DNA: TGTGCCACCAGTGGGGACAGGGAGTACTATGGCTACACCTTC. This codes for CATSGDREYYGYTF.

This chain uses TRBV11-3 with TRBJ2-1; TRBD2 matches at 15 bases. Trimming removed 4 bases from V and 7 bases from J; junction bases left unmatched: 8. The CDR3 spans 17 residues. Per the germline V gene, CDR1 is SGHNT and CDR2 is YENEEA. In DNA, the CDR3 is TGTGCCAGCAGCTCCCATGGGACTAGCGGGAGGAGGAATGAGCAGTTCTTC. It translates to CASSSHGTSGRRNEQFF.

Regarding this clone: Other DNA sequences from this sample encode an identical CDR3 as well. The V gene is TRBV27, the J gene TRBJ2-1; D not resolved. The CDR3 consists of 11 residues. Germline CDR1 MNHEY, CDR2 SMNVEV (reference sequence). Deletions cut 2 bases from V and 7 bases from J, with 3 bases between. The CDR3 reads CASSLGNEQFF. The DNA for the CDR3 is TGTGCCAGCAGTTTAGGAAATGAGCAGTTCTTC.

V gene TRBV7-9 combines with J gene TRBJ2-5; maybe TRBD2 (5 bases). This CDR3 has 14 amino acids. Germline CDR1 and CDR2: SEHNR and FQNEAQ (reference sequence). Trimming pared 5 bases from V and 1 base from J, leaving 11 bases between. CDR3 DNA sequence: TGTGCCAGCAGCGAACGGGGTGTCCAAGAGACCCAGTACTTC. As protein: CASSERGVQETQYF.

CDR3 nucleotide sequence: TGTGCCAGCAGCACCTTTTCGGGTAGACAGGGGGTAACAGATACGCAGTATTTT. Protein product: CASSTFSGRQGVTDTQYF. The gene calls are TRBV9 and TRBJ2-3, with 9 nucleotides matching TRBD1. From germline, CDR1 is SGDLS and CDR2 YYNGEE. This CDR3 is 18 amino acids long. The V segment lost 4 bases and the J segment 3 bases; nucleotides outside the gene matches: 15.

This chain joins TRBV15 and TRBJ1-1; D call uncertain. This CDR3 has 14 amino acids. V lost 1 base and J 3 bases, leaving 9 bases between the germline ends. Per germline, CDR1 LNHNV and CDR2 YYDKDF (reference sequence). CDR3 sequence: CATSRVSEDTEAFF. The CDR3 DNA reads as TGTGCCACCAGCAGAGTTTCAGAGGACACTGAAGCTTTCTTT.

Here the CDR3 DNA reads TGTGCCAGCAGCTTACGCACCGGGGAGCTGTTTTTT. This translates into CASSLRTGELFF. The chain combines TRBV7-9 with TRBJ2-2; D gene unclear. This CDR3 spans 12 amino acids. Germline V gene data show CDR1 as SEHNR and CDR2 as FQNEAQ (reference sequence). V shed 2 bases and J shed 4 bases, with 2 bases lying between them.

V usage is TRBV19 and J usage is TRBJ2-3; D possibly uses TRBD1 or TRBD2 (6 bases each). This CDR3 has 14 residues. Germline V gene lookup returns CDR1 LNHDA and CDR2 SQIVND (reference sequence). V was pared by 3 bases and J by 6 bases, with 13 bases between. The CDR3 loop reads CASSIGGGRDTQYF. CDR3 DNA sequence: TGTGCCAGTAGTATTGGTGGGGGGCGGGATACGCAGTATTTT.

The chain links TRBV19 to TRBJ1-2; D remains ambiguous. The CDR3 is 14 residues long. CDR1 is LNHDA and CDR2 is SQIVND in the germline V gene (reference sequence). Trimming stripped 0 bases from V and 2 bases from J, with 7 bases between. The DNA of the CDR3 is TGTGCCAGTAGTATAGATGGGCAGAACTATGGCTACACCTTC. Translating it yields CASSIDGQNYGYTF. The full variable domain, its missing parts supplied by reference TRBV19 and TRBJ1-2, is DGGITQSPKYLFRKEGQNVTLSCEQNLNHDAMYWYRQDPGQGLRLIYYSQIVNDFQKGDIAEGYSVSREKKESFPLTVTSAQKNPTAFYLCASSIDGQNYGYTFGSGTRLTVV.